This T cell receptor beta chain was sequenced in a study of CD8 T cells in Susac syndrome (dated by TCRdb to the late 2010s). Regarding the study in general: Of the Susac syndrome patients who were sequenced, eight or nine were in clinical remission while roughly six had clinically active disease. At the time of blood withdrawal, Susac syndrome patients were either therapy-naive, taking corticosteroids (with some also receiving IVIg), or on IVIg alone. Whether CD8+ T cell activation and differentiation in Susac syndrome was antigen driven was tested using repertoire sequencing. Summary of the overall study and its limitations: The CD4+ T cell repertoire of patients with Susac syndrome showed no detectable clonal expansion. The study acknowledged that relatively few individuals were included in the TCR sequencing and HLA analysis.

Peripheral blood CD8+ and CD4+ T cells from healthy donors, Susac syndrome patients and multiple sclerosis patients were profiled using high-throughput TCR beta sequencing. The Susac syndrome patients fulfilled recently defined diagnostic criteria for definite or probable disease. Bulk CD8+ and CD4+ T cells were purified by magnetic negative isolation, while CD8+ TEMRA cells were enriched using FACS. Blood was collected in EDTA tubes and processed within 24 hours, with PBMCs isolated through density gradient centrifugation. PBMCs destined for TCR sequencing were cryopreserved in liquid nitrogen and later thawed in a 37 °C water bath. The sorted or isolated CD4+, CD8+ and CD8+ TEMRA cells reached a purity of at least 90%. As concerns this clonotype: Its recognized antigen is unknown. No much larger clone is present one base from it, and per-base qualities are unavailable.

The V and J ends are trimmed by 0 bases and 3 bases, leaving 11 bases between them. The CDR3 has 14 amino acids, counting the end cysteine and phenylalanine. Here the CDR3 DNA is all that survives: 42 bases in frame from base 1. The CDR1 and CDR2 encoded by the germline V gene (reference sequence) are DFQATT and SNEGSKA. RNA was extracted with the RNeasy kit and roughly 0.45 to 1 ug was reverse transcribed using random hexamers. The immunoSEQ multiplex PCR assay, which covers 54 Vbeta and 13 Jbeta segments, was used to amplify TCR beta CDR3 regions. PCR amplification bias was corrected by using a synthetic template baseline for primer optimization and computational correction. On the authors' methods: Reads were assigned to V, D and J genes according to IMGT and analyzed in immunoSEQ Analyzer, with only productive sequences retained. Clonality was calculated as one minus the Shannon entropy normalized by log2 of the number of productive unique sequences. For each patient and control, public and private clones were evaluated among the 100 most prevalent clones. A clone was defined as Susac-specific if it was absent from the healthy and MS cohorts, from over a thousand published viral clones and from other ImmuneACCESS disease sequences. TCRdb reran the public reads through fastp at Q25 and MiXCR, keeping productive beta chains. Each entry is one CDR3 protein sequence, shown with its most common DNA and genes. The V and J calls and clone size are TCRdb's, not the authors'. Recorded for this sample are hundreds of thousands of distinct CDR3 sequences; about 95% of them occurred a single time. The top ten constitute less than 0.11% of the sample.

The rearranged segments are TRBV20-1 and TRBJ1-1, with no D gene named confidently. This receptor was identified in a human donor with Susac syndrome. The sample was CD4+ T cells from PBMCs. The DNA sequence follows: TGCAGTGCTAGAGATCCCAACAAGTACACTGAAGCTTTCTTT. This yields the protein CSARDPNKYTEAFF.